Included here is one T cell receptor beta chain sequence, with context. Trimming cost V 3 bases and J 5 bases, with 14 bases left between them. This CDR3 region has 16 residues. Looked up from germline, CDR1 is SGHTA and CDR2 is FQGNSA. This sample was taken from a study of CD8 T cells in Susac syndrome. An amount of RNA that ranged from roughly 0.5 to 1 ug was reverse transcribed with random hexamers. Amplification of TCR beta CDR3 by immunoSEQ multiplex PCR spanned 54 Vbeta and 13 Jbeta. TCRdb reprocessed the immunoSEQ multiplex PCR reads with MiXCR, giving one entry per CDR3 protein. The sample lists about 200,000 distinct CDR3 sequences, 85% to 95% seen once, with 0.1% in the top ten.

This rearrangement joins TRBV7-2 to TRBJ1-6; D is perhaps TRBD1 (5 bases). The clonotype originates from a human donor in good health. Sequencing input: CD4+ T cells from PBMCs. The CDR3: CASSLRGWGHNSPLHF. CDR3 coding DNA: TGTGCCAGCAGCTTGAGGGGATGGGGCCATAATTCACCCCTCCACTTT. The full variable domain, its missing parts supplied by reference TRBV7-2 and TRBJ1-6, is GAGVSQSPSNKVTEKGKDVELRCDPISGHTALYWYRQSLGQGLEFLIYFQGNSAPDKSGLPSDRFSAERTGGSVSTLTIQRTQQEDSAVYLCASSLRGWGHNSPLHFGNGTRLTVT.